A selection of T cell receptor beta chains follows, all from one sample in a study of T cell responses to AZD1222 COVID-19 vaccine. Clones were read by immunoSEQ multiplex PCR, and TCRdb kept only the in-frame ones, dropping some. The sample records about 99,000 clones, approximately 88% being singletons. The material sequenced was peripheral blood, taken on day 0 of AZD1222 vaccination. These receptors all stem from an adult in good health. Both conserved end residues are part of each CDR3. D genes are given only for firm matches. Only some rows state a clone size, as once, few, many or a class for expanded clones.

D gene	V gene	clone size	J gene	CDR3 protein	CDR3 DNA
.	TRBV4-1	.	TRBJ1-2	CASSQVARTVGIHGYTF	TGCGCCAGCAGCCAAGTCGCAAGGACCGTTGGGATACATGGCTACACCTTC
.	TRBV14	once	TRBJ2-3	CASSRRRADTQYF	TGTGCCAGCAGCCGTCGACGGGCAGATACGCAGTATTTT
.	TRBV28	.	TRBJ1-1	CASSREQEIVYTEAFF	TGTGCCAGCAGCCGCGAACAGGAAATTGTTTACACTGAAGCTTTCTTT
.	TRBV18	.	TRBJ2-7	CASSPAPSAYEQYF	TGTGCCAGCTCCCCGGCTCCCTCGGCCTACGAGCAGTACTTC
TRBD1	TRBV4-2	few	TRBJ2-5	CASSQGQGTQETQYF	TGTGCCAGCAGCCAGGGACAGGGTACCCAAGAGACCCAGTACTTC
.	TRBV3-1/TRBV3-2	.	TRBJ1-5	CASSQGRGQPQHF	TGTGCCAGCAGCCAAGGGAGGGGCCAGCCCCAGCATTTT
.	TRBV5-6	.	TRBJ2-7	CASGLRARSSYEQYF	TGTGCCAGCGGCCTCAGGGCCAGGAGCTCCTACGAGCAGTACTTC
.	TRBV5-1	.	TRBJ2-7	CASSLAADSYEQYF	TGCGCCAGCAGCTTGGCAGCCGATTCCTACGAGCAGTACTTC
.	TRBV7-8	once	TRBJ2-5	CASSHREGQETQYF	TGTGCCAGCAGCCACAGGGAGGGGCAAGAGACCCAGTACTTC
TRBD2	TRBV9	.	TRBJ2-2	CASSVGGGSTGELFF	TGTGCCAGCAGCGTTGGCGGGGGGTCTACCGGGGAGCTGTTTTTT
.	TRBV7-2	.	TRBJ2-3	CASSFLSGVSTDTQYF	TGTGCCAGCAGCTTCCTCTCGGGGGTAAGCACAGATACGCAGTATTTT
TRBD1	TRBV2	.	TRBJ1-4	CASSDGQGAMIWEKLFF	TGTGCCAGCAGTGATGGGCAGGGGGCGATGATATGGGAAAAACTGTTTTTT
.	TRBV19	.	TRBJ1-2	CASRARGYGYTF	TGTGCCAGTCGAGCAAGGGGCTATGGCTACACCTTC
TRBD2	TRBV6-2/TRBV6-3	.	TRBJ2-3	CASSPGGPADTQYF	TGTGCCAGCAGTCCGGGGGGGCCTGCAGATACGCAGTATTTT
.	TRBV3-1/TRBV3-2	.	TRBJ2-3	CASSFPVSGDSTDTQYF	TGTGCCAGCAGCTTCCCGGTATCGGGGGACAGCACAGATACGCAGTATTTT
.	TRBV27	.	TRBJ1-2	CASSFIPSALYGYTF	TGTGCCAGCAGTTTTATTCCCAGCGCTCTCTATGGCTACACCTTC
TRBD2	TRBV5-1	.	TRBJ2-1	CASRGTTTYNEQFF	TGCGCCAGCAGAGGGACTACCACCTACAATGAGCAGTTCTTC
.	TRBV27	.	TRBJ1-1	CAMQSSGPGNTEAFF	TGTGCCATGCAGTCCAGTGGGCCGGGGAACACTGAAGCTTTCTTT
.	TRBV5-6	.	TRBJ2-2	CASSFGSGELFF	TGTGCCAGCAGCTTTGGGTCCGGGGAGCTGTTTTTT
.	TRBV7-8	.	TRBJ2-1	CASSFQTGSGQFF	TGTGCCAGCAGCTTCCAAACAGGGAGCGGGCAGTTCTTC
.	TRBV6-5	.	TRBJ2-3	CASSYSIENKPYF	TGTGCCAGCAGTTACTCGATAGAGAATAAACCGTATTTT
.	TRBV10-3	.	TRBJ1-2	CAISEPWGGTYGYTF	TGTGCCATCAGTGAGCCCTGGGGGGGGACCTATGGCTACACCTTC
TRBD1	TRBV7-6	.	TRBJ1-2	CASSLGTQGAGNYGYTF	TGTGCCAGCAGCTTAGGGACACAGGGGGCTGGTAACTATGGCTACACCTTC
.	TRBV9	.	TRBJ1-1	CASKKVGSTEAFF	TGTGCCAGCAAGAAGGTGGGATCCACTGAAGCTTTCTTT
.	TRBV19	.	TRBJ2-1	CASSIVRGREQFF	TGTGCCAGTAGTATCGTCAGGGGCCGCGAGCAGTTCTTC
TRBD2	TRBV24-1	.	TRBJ2-7	CATSDPGTSGRFYEQYF	TGTGCCACCAGTGATCCCGGGACTAGCGGGAGATTTTACGAGCAGTACTTC
.	TRBV11-1	.	TRBJ2-3	CASSPRVLSTDTQYF	TGTGCCAGCAGCCCCCGCGTTCTAAGCACAGATACGCAGTATTTT
.	TRBV4-3	once	TRBJ1-2	CASSQFSGEVYGYTF	TGCGCCAGCAGCCAGTTTTCCGGGGAGGTCTATGGCTACACCTTC
TRBD2	TRBV6-2/TRBV6-3	.	TRBJ2-1	CASSNNQASGSAGEQFF	TGTGCCAGCAGCAACAACCAAGCTAGCGGGAGTGCAGGTGAGCAGTTCTTC
TRBD2	TRBV7-8	.	TRBJ2-2	CASSLTTSGLNTGELFF	TGTGCCAGCAGCCTGACGACTAGCGGGCTTAACACCGGGGAGCTGTTTTTT
.	TRBV7-2	.	TRBJ2-2	CASSLGVNTGELFF	TGTGCCAGCAGCTTGGGTGTGAACACCGGGGAGCTGTTTTTT
.	TRBV5-4	many	TRBJ1-1	CASSLGRGRRNTEAFF	TGTGCCAGCAGCTTGGGACGGGGACGGAGGAACACTGAAGCTTTCTTT
.	TRBV21-1	.	TRBJ1-6	CASRRQGRNKNNSPLHF	TGTGCCAGCAGGAGACAGGGGCGAAACAAGAATAATTCACCCCTCCACTTT
.	TRBV6-6	.	TRBJ1-6	CASSLAQGENSPLHF	TGTGCCAGCAGTTTGGCACAGGGCGAAAATTCACCCCTCCACTTT
.	TRBV15	.	TRBJ1-5	CATSRLETYRESNQPQHF	TGTGCCACCAGCAGATTAGAAACTTACAGGGAAAGCAATCAGCCCCAGCATTTT
.	TRBV5-1	.	TRBJ1-2	CASSLDGVANYGYTF	TGCGCCAGCAGCTTGGATGGGGTTGCGAACTATGGCTACACCTTC
.	TRBV4-3	.	TRBJ1-2	CASSQEYSPIYGYTF	TGCGCCAGCAGCCAAGAATACAGCCCGATCTATGGCTACACCTTC
TRBD2	TRBV5-1	.	TRBJ2-3	CASSNWGGSTTDTQYF	TGCGCCAGCAGCAACTGGGGCGGGAGTACCACAGATACGCAGTATTTT
TRBD2	TRBV9	few	TRBJ2-7	CASSMPLEAGDGDEQYF	TGTGCCAGCAGTATGCCCTTAGAGGCGGGGGACGGGGACGAGCAGTACTTC
TRBD1	TRBV28	.	TRBJ1-2	CASSLSAGGGYTF	TGTGCCAGCAGTTTATCAGCAGGGGGCGGCTACACCTTC
TRBD2	TRBV7-9	.	TRBJ2-4	CASSLMTSLEQNIQYF	TGTGCCAGCAGCTTAATGACTAGCCTAGAACAAAACATTCAGTACTTC
TRBD2	TRBV7-2	.	TRBJ2-1	CASSQLAGTYNEQFF	TGTGCCAGCAGCCAACTAGCGGGAACCTACAATGAGCAGTTCTTC
TRBD1	TRBV11-1	few	TRBJ1-1	CASSFWTGNTEAFF	TGTGCCAGCAGCTTTTGGACAGGGAACACTGAAGCTTTCTTT
.	TRBV10-2	.	TRBJ2-1	CASSESGRGSYNEQFF	TGCGCCAGCAGTGAGTCAGGGCGCGGCTCCTACAATGAGCAGTTCTTC
TRBD1	TRBV10-3	.	TRBJ1-1	CAISSPPGQGSTEAFF	TGTGCCATCAGTTCCCCCCCGGGACAGGGGTCCACTGAAGCTTTCTTT
.	TRBV27	.	TRBJ1-2	CASSLSPNYGYTF	TGTGCCAGCAGTTTAAGCCCAAACTATGGCTACACCTTC
TRBD1	TRBV4-3	.	TRBJ1-3	CASSQSVSGTGGLTIYF	TGCGCCAGCAGCCAGTCCGTTTCCGGGACAGGGGGATTGACCATATATTTT
TRBD2	TRBV7-6	.	TRBJ2-7	CASSISGRALSEQYF	TGTGCCAGCAGCATTAGCGGGAGGGCGCTTTCCGAGCAGTACTTC
.	TRBV4-3	.	TRBJ1-5	CASSQDYRAASNQPQHF	TGCGCCAGCAGCCAAGATTACAGAGCAGCGAGCAATCAGCCCCAGCATTTT
.	TRBV5-1	.	TRBJ1-6	CASSSTTGDSPLHF	TGCGCCAGCAGCTCCACAACCGGAGATTCACCCCTCCACTTT
.	TRBV30	.	TRBJ1-2	CAWSMTGTYGYTF	TGTGCCTGGAGCATGACGGGGACCTATGGCTACACCTTC
.	TRBV6-5	.	TRBJ2-7	CASSYSTVDYEQYF	TGTGCCAGCAGTTACTCGACCGTAGACTACGAGCAGTACTTC
.	TRBV19	.	TRBJ1-5	CASTQGNPENQPQHF	TGTGCCAGTACCCAGGGTAACCCGGAAAATCAGCCCCAGCATTTT
.	TRBV28	.	TRBJ1-5	CASSYPGTSNQPQHF	TGTGCCAGCAGCTACCCAGGGACTAGCAATCAGCCCCAGCATTTT
.	TRBV18	.	TRBJ1-4	CASSPYQGFIEKLFF	TGTGCCAGCTCACCATATCAGGGATTCATTGAAAAACTGTTTTTT
.	TRBV6-6	.	TRBJ2-7	CASRTTNYEQYF	TGTGCCAGCAGAACGACAAACTACGAGCAGTACTTC
.	TRBV11-2	once	TRBJ1-2	CASSADGNYGYTF	TGTGCCAGCAGCGCCGACGGGAACTATGGCTACACCTTC
.	TRBV12-3/TRBV12-4	.	TRBJ1-5	CASSLQGNQPQHF	TGTGCCAGCAGTCTACAGGGAAATCAGCCCCAGCATTTT